The T cell receptor beta chain under discussion was sequenced for a study of graft-versus-host responses after intestinal transplantation. The study, taken as a whole, reports: Clonal ratios of graft-versus-host to host-versus-graft in allografts were high for patients exhibiting graft-donor T cell macrochimerism.

Sequencing used immunoSEQ multiplex PCR; TCRdb keeps in-frame clones, though not all of them. Of some 50,000 clones in the sample, less than 85% were seen once. Points on this clone: Its specificity is unknown.

Between the trimmed V and J ends, which lost 4 bases and 3 bases, there was a span of 5 bases. Germline loops: CDR1 SGHTS, CDR2 YDEGEE. This CDR3 has 11 residues. The chain is built from TRBV5-8 and TRBJ2-7; D gene ambiguous. Sequencing used unstimulated CD4+ T cells sorted from spleen or lymph node cells, obtained before transplant. The clonotype was recovered from a human donor who was the organ donor for an intestinal transplant. The CDR3 loop reads CASSPSYEQYF. The CDR3 DNA follows: TGTGCCAGCAGCCCAAGCTACGAGCAGTACTTC.